This TCR beta chain comes out of a study of TIL therapy for anti-PD-1-resistant metastatic lung cancer. Looked up from germline, CDR1 is MNHEY and CDR2 is SVGAGI. The CDR3 spans 13 residues. Trimming stripped 5 bases from V and 3 bases from J, with 10 bases between. Findings of the study overall: This highly selected cohort may not generalize to typical lung cancer patients.

On this clone: The antigen remains undetermined.

The time point was: pre-treatment sample, taken before nivolumab and TIL therapy. Sequencing used immunoSEQ v3. Some clones are missing from TCRdb's copy, which holds only in-frame ones; the method was immunoSEQ multiplex PCR. The data hold some 16,000 clones, with less than 80% observed a single time. The chain is built from TRBV6-5 and TRBJ1-1; D is uncertain. This TCR derives from a person between 25 and 79 years old with non-small cell lung cancer. This material consisted of blood, taken at baseline. CDR3 coding DNA: TGTGCCAGCAGTCGGAATATATACACTGAAGCTTTCTTT. Translated: CASSRNIYTEAFF.